The rows below give T cell receptor beta chains drawn from one sample of a study of blood T cell repertoires in COVID-19. Clones were sequenced by immunoSEQ multiplex PCR, and TCRdb holds only the in-frame ones, with some missing. The sample holds 350,000 to 450,000 clones, approximately 90% seen once. The sample taken for sequencing was PBMCs or T cells enriched from blood (not recorded which). The receptor set was obtained from a woman in her thirties or forties who had been exposed to COVID-19. Each CDR3 is given with its conserved first and last residue. A D gene is named only where the DNA matches it firmly. Clone size is shown for a subset of rows, as once, few, many or a class of expanded clone.

len: 13
d_gene: .
v_gene: TRBV5-1
abundance: .
j_gene: TRBJ1-4
CDR3aa: CASSLGENEKLFF
CDR3nt: TGCGCCAGCAGCTTGGGCGAGAATGAAAAACTGTTTTTT

len: 13
d_gene: .
v_gene: TRBV7-2
abundance: .
j_gene: TRBJ1-1
CDR3aa: CASSEGVNTEAFF
CDR3nt: TGTGCCAGCAGCGAAGGGGTGAACACTGAAGCTTTCTTT

len: 14
d_gene: .
v_gene: TRBV7-3
abundance: once
j_gene: TRBJ1-2
CDR3aa: CASSLHVTGYGYTF
CDR3nt: TGTGCCAGCAGCTTACACGTGACAGGCTATGGCTACACCTTC

len: 12
d_gene: TRBD1
v_gene: TRBV5-3
abundance: once
j_gene: TRBJ1-4
CDR3aa: CAGVGQEEKLFF
CDR3nt: TGTGCCGGGGTCGGACAGGAGGAAAAACTGTTTTTT

len: 15
d_gene: .
v_gene: TRBV6-5
abundance: .
j_gene: TRBJ1-1
CDR3aa: CASIRAGLGITEAFF
CDR3nt: TGTGCCAGCATCCGGGCAGGGTTGGGGATCACTGAAGCTTTCTTT

len: 16
d_gene: .
v_gene: TRBV21-1
abundance: once
j_gene: TRBJ2-3
CDR3aa: CASTRTGGPITDTQYF
CDR3nt: TGTGCCAGCACCCGGACAGGGGGCCCGATCACAGATACGCAGTATTTT

len: 18
d_gene: TRBD2
v_gene: TRBV10-3
abundance: .
j_gene: TRBJ2-7
CDR3aa: CAISDPTASGRKGYEQYF
CDR3nt: TGTGCCATCAGTGACCCGACGGCTAGCGGGAGAAAGGGATACGAGCAGTACTTC

len: 16
d_gene: .
v_gene: TRBV5-1
abundance: few
j_gene: TRBJ1-4
CDR3aa: CASSYFPGATNEKLFF
CDR3nt: TGCGCCAGCAGCTATTTTCCAGGGGCAACTAATGAAAAACTGTTTTTT

len: 16
d_gene: TRBD2
v_gene: TRBV18
abundance: .
j_gene: TRBJ2-5
CDR3aa: CASSPPGPLAQETQYF
CDR3nt: TGTGCCAGCTCACCCCCCGGCCCACTAGCGCAAGAGACCCAGTACTTC

len: 14
d_gene: TRBD1
v_gene: TRBV30
abundance: few
j_gene: TRBJ1-1
CDR3aa: CAWSTGTGVTEAFF
CDR3nt: TGTGCCTGGAGCACCGGGACAGGGGTGACTGAAGCTTTCTTT

len: 12
d_gene: .
v_gene: TRBV3-1/TRBV3-2
abundance: .
j_gene: TRBJ1-5
CDR3aa: CASGSGNQPQHF
CDR3nt: TGTGCCAGCGGATCAGGGAATCAGCCCCAGCATTTT

len: 15
d_gene: TRBD1
v_gene: TRBV19
abundance: .
j_gene: TRBJ2-7
CDR3aa: CASSPKGRGYGEQYF
CDR3nt: TGTGCCAGTAGTCCAAAAGGCAGGGGGTACGGCGAGCAGTACTTC

len: 16
d_gene: TRBD1
v_gene: TRBV7-9
abundance: .
j_gene: TRBJ2-1
CDR3aa: CASSLMSGQDFNEQFF
CDR3nt: TGTGCCAGCAGCCTCATGTCGGGACAGGACTTCAATGAGCAGTTCTTC

len: 15
d_gene: .
v_gene: TRBV3-1/TRBV3-2
abundance: once
j_gene: TRBJ2-7
CDR3aa: CASSSRSLVGDEQYF
CDR3nt: TGTGCCAGCAGCTCCCGAAGCCTAGTCGGGGACGAGCAGTACTTC

len: 14
d_gene: TRBD2
v_gene: TRBV9
abundance: .
j_gene: TRBJ2-1
CDR3aa: CASSGGLAKGEQFF
CDR3nt: TGTGCCAGCAGCGGGGGACTAGCGAAGGGTGAGCAGTTCTTC

len: 11
d_gene: .
v_gene: TRBV12-3/TRBV12-4
abundance: .
j_gene: TRBJ1-2
CDR3aa: CASSFDDGYTF
CDR3nt: TGTGCCAGCAGTTTCGACGACGGGTACACCTTC

len: 16
d_gene: .
v_gene: TRBV5-6
abundance: .
j_gene: TRBJ1-6
CDR3aa: CASSATGTTYNSPLHF
CDR3nt: TGTGCCAGCAGCGCGACAGGTACGACCTATAATTCACCCCTCCACTTT

len: 17
d_gene: .
v_gene: TRBV19
abundance: .
j_gene: TRBJ1-5
CDR3aa: CASSILLLTVSNQPQHF
CDR3nt: TGTGCCAGTAGTATTCTGCTCCTCACAGTCAGCAATCAGCCCCAGCATTTT

len: 18
d_gene: .
v_gene: TRBV19
abundance: .
j_gene: TRBJ1-5
CDR3aa: CASSIGGGSGGFNQPQHF
CDR3nt: TGTGCCAGTAGTATTGGGGGGGGATCAGGCGGCTTTAATCAGCCCCAGCATTTT

len: 13
d_gene: .
v_gene: TRBV5-6
abundance: .
j_gene: TRBJ1-1
CDR3aa: CASSLGRGTEAFF
CDR3nt: TGTGCCAGCAGCTTGGGGAGGGGCACTGAAGCTTTCTTT

len: 16
d_gene: TRBD1
v_gene: TRBV15
abundance: .
j_gene: TRBJ1-2
CDR3aa: CATSLTPGTGHGDYTF
CDR3nt: TGTGCCACCAGCCTCACGCCCGGGACAGGCCATGGTGACTACACCTTC

len: 13
d_gene: .
v_gene: TRBV5-6
abundance: .
j_gene: TRBJ2-7
CDR3aa: CASSLGQAYGQYF
CDR3nt: TGTGCCAGCAGCTTGGGGCAGGCCTATGGGCAGTACTTC

len: 14
d_gene: .
v_gene: TRBV28
abundance: .
j_gene: TRBJ1-1
CDR3aa: CASRTGIRATEAFF
CDR3nt: TGTGCCAGCAGAACAGGGATTCGTGCGACTGAAGCTTTCTTT

len: 15
d_gene: .
v_gene: TRBV9
abundance: once
j_gene: TRBJ2-2
CDR3aa: CASSVGLTNTGELFF
CDR3nt: TGTGCCAGCAGCGTAGGACTAACCAACACCGGGGAGCTGTTTTTT

len: 19
d_gene: .
v_gene: TRBV19
abundance: .
j_gene: TRBJ2-3
CDR3aa: CASSITGTQMGMNTDTQYF
CDR3nt: TGTGCCAGTAGTATAACTGGGACACAGATGGGGATGAACACAGATACGCAGTATTTT

len: 12
d_gene: .
v_gene: TRBV2
abundance: few
j_gene: TRBJ2-7
CDR3aa: CASSDRGYEQYF
CDR3nt: TGTGCCAGCAGTGACAGGGGCTACGAGCAGTACTTC